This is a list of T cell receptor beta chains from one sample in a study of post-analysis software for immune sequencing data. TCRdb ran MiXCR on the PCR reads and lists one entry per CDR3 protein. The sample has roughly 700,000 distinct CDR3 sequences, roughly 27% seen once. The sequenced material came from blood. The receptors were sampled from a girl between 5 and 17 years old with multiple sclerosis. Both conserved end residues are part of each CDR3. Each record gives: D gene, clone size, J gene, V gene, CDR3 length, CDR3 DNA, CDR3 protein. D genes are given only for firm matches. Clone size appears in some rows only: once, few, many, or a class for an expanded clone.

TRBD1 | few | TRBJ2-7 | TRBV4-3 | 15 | TGCGCCAGCAGCCAAACGACAGGGGACTCCTACGAGCAGTACTTC | CASSQTTGDSYEQYF
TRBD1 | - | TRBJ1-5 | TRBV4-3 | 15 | TGCGCCGGCAGCCAAGACAGGGGTTCCAATCAGCCCCAGCATTTT | CAGSQDRGSNQPQHF
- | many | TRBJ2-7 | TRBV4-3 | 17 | TGCGCCAGCAGCCAAGGGGTTCGGCAGGGAAGCTTTTACGAGCAGTACTTC | CASSQGVRQGSFYEQYF
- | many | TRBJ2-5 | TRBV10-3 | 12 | TGTGCCATCAGTGAGTCGGTGGAGACCCAGTACTTC | CAISESVETQYF
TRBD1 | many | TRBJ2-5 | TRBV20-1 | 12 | TGCAGCGCTAGGACAGGCCAAGAGACCCAGTACTTC | CSARTGQETQYF
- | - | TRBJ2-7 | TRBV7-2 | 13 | TGTGCCAGCAGCCCACAGGGAAACGACGAGCAGTACTTC | CASSPQGNDEQYF
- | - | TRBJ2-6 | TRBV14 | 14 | TGTGCCAGCAGCCAAGTCCGGGGTGAGGCCGTCCTGACTTTC | CASSQVRGEAVLTF
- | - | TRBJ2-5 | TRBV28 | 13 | TGTGCCAGCAGCCGACAGGTTAGGGAGACCCAGTACTTC | CASSRQVRETQYF
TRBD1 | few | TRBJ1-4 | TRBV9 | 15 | TGTGCCAGCAGCGTAGCGGGGACAGACAATGAAAAACTGTTTTTT | CASSVAGTDNEKLFF
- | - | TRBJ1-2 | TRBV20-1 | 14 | TGCAGTGCTAGAGATGGAGAAACAACCTATGGCTACACCTTC | CSARDGETTYGYTF
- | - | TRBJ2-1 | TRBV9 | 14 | TGTGCCAGCAGCGTGACACTCGGGAACAATGAGCAGTTCTTC | CASSVTLGNNEQFF
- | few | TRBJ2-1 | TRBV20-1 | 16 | TGCAGTGCTAGGGAACCACCAGCGTCGGGCTACAATGAGCAGTTCTTC | CSAREPPASGYNEQFF
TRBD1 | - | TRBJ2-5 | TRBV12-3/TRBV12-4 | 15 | TGTGCCAGCAGCCACGGACAGGGCAGCCAAGAGACCCTGTACTTC | CASSHGQGSQETLYF
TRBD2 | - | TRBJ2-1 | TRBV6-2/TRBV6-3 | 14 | TGTGCCAGCAGTCGACTAGCGGGCTACAATGAGCAGTTCTTC | CASSRLAGYNEQFF
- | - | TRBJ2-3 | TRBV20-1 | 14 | TGCAGTGCTAGCCAAGGGGGGGGGCCAGATACGCAGTATTTT | CSASQGGGPDTQYF
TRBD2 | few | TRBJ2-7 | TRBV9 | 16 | TGTGCCAGCAGCACCGGGACTAGCGGAGGAGCCTACGAGCAGTACTTC | CASSTGTSGGAYEQYF
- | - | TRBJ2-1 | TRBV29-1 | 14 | TGCAGCGTTGACGCCGGTGGGGGTACCTACGAGCAGTTCTTC | CSVDAGGGTYEQFF
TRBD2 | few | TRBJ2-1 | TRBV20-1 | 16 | TGCAGTGCTAGATCTAAGACTAGCGGAAGTTACAATGAGCAGTTCTTC | CSARSKTSGSYNEQFF
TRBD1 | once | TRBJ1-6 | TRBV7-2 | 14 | TGTGCCAGCAGCTTAACCAGGGGGGGTTCACCCCTCCACTTT | CASSLTRGGSPLHF
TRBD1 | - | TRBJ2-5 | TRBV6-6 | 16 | TGTGCCAGCAGTCAGGGACAGGGGGCGCAATGGGAGACCCAGTACTTC | CASSQGQGAQWETQYF
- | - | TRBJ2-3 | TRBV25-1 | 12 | TGTGCCAGCGGAGTTTCGGCAGATACGCAGTATTTT | CASGVSADTQYF
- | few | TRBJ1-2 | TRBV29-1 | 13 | TGCAGCGTTGAAGCGGGACGTTTCTATGGCTACACCTTC | CSVEAGRFYGYTF
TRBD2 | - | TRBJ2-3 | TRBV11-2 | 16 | TGTGCCAGCAGCTTAGGCTCTAGCGGGAGCGGAGATACGCAGTATTTT | CASSLGSSGSGDTQYF
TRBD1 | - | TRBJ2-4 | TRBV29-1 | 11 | TGCAGCGTCCAAGACAGGGGTGAGCAGTACTTC | CSVQDRGEQYF
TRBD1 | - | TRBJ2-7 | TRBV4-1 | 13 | TGCGCCGGCAGCCGGACAGGGGGCTACGAGCAGTACTTC | CAGSRTGGYEQYF
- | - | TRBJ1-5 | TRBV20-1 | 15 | TGCAGTGCTAGAGCCCCCGTCACGCCCGATCAGCCCCAGCATTTT | CSARAPVTPDQPQHF
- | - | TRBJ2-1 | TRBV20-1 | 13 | TGCAGTGCTAGGGAAAACTCTTACAATGAGCAGTTCTTC | CSARENSYNEQFF
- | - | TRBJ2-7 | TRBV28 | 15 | TGTGCCAGCAGTGCTCCTGGGACGGGCAGGAACGAGCAGTACTTC | CASSAPGTGRNEQYF
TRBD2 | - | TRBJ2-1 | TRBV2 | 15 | TGTGCCAGCAGCGGCGGCCTAGCGGGGAGGGGTGAGCAGTTCTTC | CASSGGLAGRGEQFF
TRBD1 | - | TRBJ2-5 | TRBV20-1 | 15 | TGCAGTGCTCCTCGACAGGGATCGTACCAAGAGACCCAGTACTTC | CSAPRQGSYQETQYF
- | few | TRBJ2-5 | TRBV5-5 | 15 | TGTGCCAGCAGCTTGGCCCTCAGGAGTCAAGAGACCCAGTACTTC | CASSLALRSQETQYF
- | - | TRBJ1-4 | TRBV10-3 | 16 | TGTGCCATCAGTGGGGCTGGACGGGAAGATAATGAAAAACTGTTTTTT | CAISGAGREDNEKLFF
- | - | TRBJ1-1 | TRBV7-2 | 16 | TGTGCCAGCAGCCTGAGAAAGGACGGGGTGAGAGGTGAAGCTTTCTTT | CASSLRKDGVRGEAFF
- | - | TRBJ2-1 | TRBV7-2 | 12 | TGTGCCAGCAGCGACGGGGTGATTGAGCAGTTCTTC | CASSDGVIEQFF
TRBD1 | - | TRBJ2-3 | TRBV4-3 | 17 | TGCGCCAGCAGCCAAGAGGCCAGGGGGTTCTCTGCAGATACGCAGTATTTT | CASSQEARGFSADTQYF
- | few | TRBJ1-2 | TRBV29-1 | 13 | TGCAGCGTTGGGGTCGGACAGTCGTATGGCTACACCTTC | CSVGVGQSYGYTF
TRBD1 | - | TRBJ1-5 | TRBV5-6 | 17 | TGTGCCAGCAGCTTGGCCGGAGGGGGCCTGGGCAATCAGCCCCAGCATTTT | CASSLAGGGLGNQPQHF
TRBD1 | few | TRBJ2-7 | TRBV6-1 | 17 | TGTGCCAGCAGTGAAGCATATTCGGGACAGGGCTGGGGAGAGCAGTACTTC | CASSEAYSGQGWGEQYF
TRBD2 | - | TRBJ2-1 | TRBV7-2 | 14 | TGTGCCAGCAGGAGCGGGAGCTCCTACAATGAGCAGTTCTTC | CASRSGSSYNEQFF
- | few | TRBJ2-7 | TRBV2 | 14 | TGTGCCAGCACGACAGAACCATGGGGTTACGAGCAGTACTTC | CASTTEPWGYEQYF
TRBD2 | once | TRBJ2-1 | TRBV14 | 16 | TGTGCCAGCAGCCAAGGGACTAGCGGTACCTACAATGAGCAGTTCTTC | CASSQGTSGTYNEQFF
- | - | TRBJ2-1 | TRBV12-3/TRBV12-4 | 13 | TGTGCCAGCAGTGTTACCGGGCCCCCAACCCCGTTCTTC | CASSVTGPPTPFF
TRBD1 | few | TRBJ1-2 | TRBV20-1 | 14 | TGCAGTGCTAGGGGGGGGGACAGGAAGTCTGGCTACACCTTC | CSARGGDRKSGYTF
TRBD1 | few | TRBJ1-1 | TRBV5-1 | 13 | TGTGCCAGCAGCAAGGGGGCGAATACTGAAGCTTTCTTT | CASSKGANTEAFF
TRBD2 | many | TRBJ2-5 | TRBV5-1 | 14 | TGCGCCAGCAGCGATACCGGGAGGGAAGAGACCCAGTACTTC | CASSDTGREETQYF
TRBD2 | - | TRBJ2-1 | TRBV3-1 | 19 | TGTGCCAGCAGCCAAGCCCCCACTAGCGGAGGGGGGTCCTACAATGAGCAGTTCTTC | CASSQAPTSGGGSYNEQFF
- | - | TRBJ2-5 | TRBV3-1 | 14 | TGTGCCAGCAGCAAAAACTGGGAAACGGAGACCCAGTACTTC | CASSKNWETETQYF
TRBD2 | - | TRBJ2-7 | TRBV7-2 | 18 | TGTGCCAGCAGCGTAGCCGGGACTAGCGGGAGTCCGTCCTACGAGCAGTACTTC | CASSVAGTSGSPSYEQYF
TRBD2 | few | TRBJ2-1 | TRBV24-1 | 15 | TGTGCCACCAGTCAGGGAGGGGTGTCCTACAATGAGCAGTTCTTC | CATSQGGVSYNEQFF
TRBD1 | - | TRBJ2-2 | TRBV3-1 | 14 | TGTGCCAGCACAAGACAGGGGTACACCGGGGAGCTGTTTTTT | CASTRQGYTGELFF
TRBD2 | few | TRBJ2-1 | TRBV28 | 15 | TGTGCCAGCAGGGGAGGGACTAGCGGGAGGCTAAAACAGGTCTTC | CASRGGTSGRLKQVF
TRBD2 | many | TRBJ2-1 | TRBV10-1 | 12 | TGCGCCACCAGTCTAGCGGGCAATGAGCAGTTCTTC | CATSLAGNEQFF
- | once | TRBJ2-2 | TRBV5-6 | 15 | TGTGCCAGCAGCAATAGGGGGTTTGGCACCGGGGAGCTGTTTTTT | CASSNRGFGTGELFF